This T cell receptor (beta chain) is from a study of OX40 agonist ivuxolimab in advanced cancers. At the level of the study: Dose-escalation subjects each had hepatocellular carcinoma, melanoma, renal cell or head and neck cancer.

This CDR3 contains 14 residues. Germline lookup yields CDR1 SSHAT and CDR2 FNYEAQ (reference sequence). Trimming took 2 bases from V and 2 from J, leaving 10 bases between them. This clone was detected once. Only in-frame clones appear in the TCRdb table, and some are missing; sequencing was by immunoSEQ multiplex PCR. Here the sample spans around 76,000 clones, around 87% being singletons. The TCR comes from an adult with an advanced solid tumor such as melanoma, head and neck, liver or kidney cancer. This chain links TRBV7-7 with TRBJ2-7, with D unclear. The source material was CD4+ or CD8+ T cells sorted from blood, sampled in a trial of the OX40 agonist ivuxolimab. As DNA, the CDR3 is TGTGCCAGCAGCTTAACGGACGTAGCCTACGAGCAGTACTTC. Amino acids: CASSLTDVAYEQYF.